Sequencing of this TCR beta chain was carried out in a study of blood T cell repertoires in COVID-19. Study information: Acute-phase and convalescent COVID-19 samples originated in the United States, Italy and Spain. Sample material is recorded as cDNA or gDNA derived from T cells, B-cell-depleted T cells, or PBMCs.

Patients at the Seattle site were enrolled during active infection and followed longitudinally. Original processing methods: Reference gene primer amplification in the assay estimated nucleated cell counts. TCRdb's copy holds only in-frame clones and misses some; the assay was immunoSEQ multiplex PCR. The D gene and trimming were derived from the DNA, and the V and J assignments and clone size from that table. The sample lists 80,000 to 100,000 clones; 80% to 90% were seen once. V gave up 5 bases and J gave up 2 bases, with 13 bases separating them. Germline-derived CDR1 and CDR2 are MNHNY and SVGAGI (reference sequence). The CDR3 has 15 residues.

Material for sequencing was peripheral blood. This clonotype was sampled from a human donor with COVID-19, enrolled during active disease. The donor label of this sample is uncertain. V gene TRBV6-6 combines with J gene TRBJ1-5; D is possibly TRBD1 (6 bases). CDR3 nucleotide sequence: TGTGCCAGCAGTAAGGGACACGGAGGCAATCAGCCCCAGCATTTT. Translating it yields CASSKGHGGNQPQHF.